This entry concerns a single T cell receptor (beta chain). Antigen: not known. The data derive from a study of cytomegalovirus exposure and HLA in healthy donors. Overall study: About 77 million unique TCRs from HLA-typed donors made up an early data release. General study points: Judged likely to be a sequencing artifact was a cluster of highly shared sequence variants. Later analysis demonstrated an association between a missense DCLRE1C variant and TCR beta V- and J-gene trimming.

PCR employed 60 Vbeta and 13 Jbeta primers. Sequencing was performed with immunoSEQ multiplex PCR; in TCRdb, only in-frame clones are kept and a portion is missing. There are about 220,000 clones in the sample; roughly 82% occur only once, and about 6% lies in the top ten. CDR1 is MNHNY, CDR2 SVGAGI, per germline (reference sequence). Trimming stripped 7 bases from V and 0 bases from J, with 8 bases between. The CDR3 loop spans 13 amino acids. The chain couples TRBV6-6 to TRBJ2-3; D unresolved. The source material was PBMCs. This TCR came from a man in his forties or fifties in good health and CMV-seropositive. The CDR3 protein is CASTPPSTDTQYF. The CDR3 DNA sequence: TGTGCCAGCACCCCCCCGAGCACAGATACGCAGTATTTT.